These T cell receptor beta chains were read from a single sample in a study of blood T cell repertoires in COVID-19. Assay used: immunoSEQ multiplex PCR; TCRdb lists only in-frame clones, some missing. The sample yields hundreds of thousands of clones, around 89% seen once. The sequencing input was PBMCs or T cells enriched from blood (not recorded which). The receptors shown here come from a woman aged 40 to 49 who had recovered from COVID-19. Both conserved end residues are part of each CDR3. Fields, in order: V gene, J gene, clone size, D gene, CDR3 protein, CDR3 DNA. D genes are given only for firm matches. The size of a clone is reported for some rows only, either as once, few or many, or as a class for expanded clones.

TRBV19	TRBJ2-1	-	TRBD1	CASSIGTGGARNEQFF	TGTGCCAGTAGTATAGGGACAGGGGGCGCGCGCAATGAGCAGTTCTTC
TRBV19	TRBJ2-7	-	-	CASSIPPSLCPYEQYF	TGTGCCAGTAGTATCCCCCCTAGTCTCTGTCCCTACGAGCAGTACTTC
TRBV27	TRBJ1-2	-	-	CASSYYNSGDGYTF	TGTGCCAGCAGTTATTATAATTCAGGGGATGGCTACACCTTC
TRBV11-3	TRBJ2-1	-	-	CASSLGGEASREQFF	TGTGCCAGCAGCTTGGGCGGGGAGGCAAGTCGGGAGCAGTTCTTC
TRBV29-1	TRBJ1-2	few	-	CSVGEVYGYTF	TGCAGCGTTGGCGAGGTTTATGGCTACACCTTC
TRBV18	TRBJ1-3	-	-	CASSPLDHSSGNTIYF	TGTGCCAGCTCACCACTCGATCACAGCTCTGGAAACACCATATATTTT
TRBV7-3	TRBJ2-5	-	-	CASSLMPGVIETQYF	TGTGCCAGCAGCTTAATGCCAGGGGTTATTGAGACCCAGTACTTC
TRBV6-5	TRBJ2-7	-	TRBD1	CASSYSPGTGGYEQYF	TGTGCCAGCAGTTACTCTCCCGGGACAGGAGGCTACGAGCAGTACTTC
TRBV7-5	TRBJ1-1	-	-	CARSIHRVQTEAFF	TGTGCCAGAAGCATTCACAGGGTACAAACTGAAGCTTTCTTT
TRBV18	TRBJ2-1	-	TRBD2	CASSLTSGKSSYNEQFF	TGTGCCAGCTCCCTGACTAGCGGGAAGAGCTCCTACAATGAGCAGTTCTTC
TRBV30	TRBJ2-4	-	-	CAAEGQLMNIQYF	TGTGCCGCCGAGGGTCAACTAATGAACATTCAGTACTTC
TRBV27	TRBJ2-7	-	TRBD2	CASSPFNSGGLYEQYF	TGTGCCAGCAGTCCTTTTAATAGCGGGGGCCTATACGAGCAGTACTTC
TRBV7-2	TRBJ2-5	-	-	CASSEEETQYF	TGTGCCAGCAGCGAGGAAGAGACCCAGTACTTC
TRBV28	TRBJ1-2	-	-	CASRTTNSGYTF	TGTGCCAGCAGGACTACCAACAGTGGCTACACCTTC
TRBV6-5	TRBJ2-5	few	-	CASSTRETQYF	TGTGCCAGCAGTACCCGGGAGACCCAGTACTTC
TRBV7-2	TRBJ1-2	-	-	CASSPLTGYLGYGYTF	TGTGCCAGCAGCCCCCTTACAGGGTACCTAGGGTATGGCTACACCTTC
TRBV11-3	TRBJ1-2	-	-	CASSSSLRASYGYTF	TGTGCCAGCAGCTCAAGTCTCAGGGCCTCCTATGGCTACACCTTC
TRBV7-8	TRBJ1-6	few	TRBD1	CASSPGQGYNSPLHF	TGTGCCAGCAGCCCCGGACAGGGGTATAATTCACCCCTCCACTTT
TRBV9	TRBJ2-2	-	TRBD1	CASSPRTGPNTGELFF	TGTGCCAGCAGCCCCAGGACAGGGCCGAACACCGGGGAGCTGTTTTTT
TRBV7-9	TRBJ2-3	-	-	CASSPRRGREPLGPDTQYF	TGTGCCAGCAGCCCCCGCCGTGGCCGGGAGCCGTTAGGACCAGATACGCAGTATTTT
TRBV19	TRBJ2-3	-	TRBD2	CASTQDFGTSGSTDTQYF	TGTGCCAGTACCCAGGACTTCGGTACTAGCGGGAGCACAGATACGCAGTATTTT
TRBV9	TRBJ2-3	-	TRBD2	CASSPRTSGEMTDTQYF	TGTGCCAGCAGCCCGAGGACTAGCGGGGAGATGACAGATACGCAGTATTTT
TRBV4-3	TRBJ2-2	-	TRBD2	CASSQDLGGDTGELFF	TGCGCCAGCAGCCAAGATCTCGGGGGGGACACCGGGGAGCTGTTTTTT
TRBV11-2	TRBJ1-6	-	-	CASSLAQMNSPLHF	TGTGCCAGCAGCTTAGCACAGATGAATTCACCCCTCCACTTT
TRBV5-4	TRBJ1-2	-	-	CASSDQGANYGYTF	TGTGCCAGCAGCGATCAGGGTGCGAACTATGGCTACACCTTC
TRBV2	TRBJ1-5	few	-	CASSERSRPNQPQHF	TGTGCCAGCAGTGAAAGGTCCAGGCCCAATCAGCCCCAGCATTTT
TRBV11-3	TRBJ2-3	few	TRBD2	CASTDLAAGEIGTQYF	TGTGCCAGCACCGACCTAGCGGCAGGAGAGATCGGAACGCAGTATTTT
TRBV5-8	TRBJ2-1	-	-	CASSLEPGGEQFF	TGTGCCAGCAGCTTGGAACCCGGAGGTGAGCAGTTCTTC
TRBV30	TRBJ1-2	-	TRBD1	CAWSALMGQDGYTF	TGTGCCTGGAGTGCACTTATGGGACAGGATGGCTACACCTTC
TRBV6-6	TRBJ2-3	-	TRBD1	CAISDRGQVTDTQYF	TGTGCCATCTCAGACAGGGGGCAGGTTACAGATACGCAGTATTTT
TRBV11-3	TRBJ2-6	-	TRBD1	CASSSGQPRSGANVLTF	TGTGCCAGCAGCTCGGGACAGCCTCGCTCTGGGGCCAACGTCCTGACTTTC
TRBV28	TRBJ1-5	-	-	CASSSDRLSNQPQHF	TGTGCCAGCAGTTCCGACAGGCTTAGCAATCAGCCCCAGCATTTT
TRBV27	TRBJ2-7	-	TRBD2	CASSYVAGSYEQYF	TGTGCCAGCAGTTACGTAGCGGGATCCTACGAGCAGTACTTC
TRBV6-1	TRBJ1-1	many	-	CASQDRYTEAFF	TGTGCCAGCCAGGACAGATACACTGAAGCTTTCTTT
TRBV7-9	TRBJ1-5	-	-	CASSLGLQGISQPQHF	TGTGCCAGCAGCTTAGGATTACAGGGTATCTCCCAGCCCCAGCATTTT